The 22 T cell receptor beta chains below come from one sample, sequenced in a study of PD-1 blockade in classical Hodgkin lymphoma. Time point denoted: newly diagnosed, previously untreated cHL patient sample. The authors purified CD4+ T cells from thawed PBMCs by magnetic negative selection. Here immunoSEQ multiplex PCR was the method, and the copy in TCRdb shows in-frame clones only, minus some. The profile shows around 16,000 clones, 80% to 95% of them singletons. Sequencing used CD4+ T cells from blood. These receptors were taken from a human donor with classical Hodgkin lymphoma.

The V gene is TRBV30, the J gene TRBJ1-1; D gene unclear. This CDR3 comprises 13 residues. Looked up from germline, CDR1 is GTSNPN and CDR2 is SVGIG (reference sequence). V was shortened by 2 bases and J by 7 bases, with 14 bases between the two germline ends. The CDR3: CAWSTRALGEAFF. The CDR3 nucleotides read TGTGCCTGGAGTACCCGGGCCCTAGGTGAAGCTTTCTTT.

This chain joins TRBV19 and TRBJ2-1, with D possibly being TRBD2 (5 bases). Trimming removed 1 base at V and 8 bases at J, with 21 bases between. This CDR3 has 17 residues. Germline V gives CDR1 LNHDA, CDR2 SQIVND (reference sequence). The CDR3 loop reads CASSIGRTLRSGYEQFF. CDR3 coding DNA: TGTGCCAGTAGTATAGGCCGGACTCTCCGATCGGGCTATGAGCAGTTCTTC.

This chain connects TRBV15 to TRBJ2-5; D is unclear. Germline CDR1 LNHNV, CDR2 YYDKDF (reference sequence). This CDR3 is built from 12 residues. With 0 bases removed from V and 2 bases from J, the gap between germline ends came to 1 base. The CDR3 coding sequence is TGTGCCACCAGCAGAGATCAAGAGACCCAGTACTTC. It yields the protein CATSRDQETQYF.

V gene TRBV6-1 combines with J gene TRBJ2-5; 11 bases are a match to TRBD2. V dropped 4 bases and J dropped 2; count of bases not matched to a gene: 0. The CDR3 has 14 amino acids. Looked up from germline, CDR1 is MNHNS and CDR2 is SASEGT. CDR3: CASSGLAGQETQYF. The CDR3 DNA reads as TGTGCCAGCAGTGGACTAGCGGGGCAAGAGACCCAGTACTTC.

This clone was seen a handful of times. The rearrangement uses TRBV5-4 and TRBJ1-5; D is undetermined. Trimming pared 0 bases from V and 0 bases from J, leaving 7 bases between. This CDR3 has 15 residues. Germline-derived CDR1 and CDR2 are SGHNT and YYREEE (reference sequence). This CDR3 reads CASSLDPGSNQPQHF. The CDR3 DNA reads as TGTGCCAGCAGCTTGGATCCGGGTAGCAATCAGCCCCAGCATTTT.

This clone was found once. This chain links TRBV19 with TRBJ2-5; D gene unclear. Germline CDR1 LNHDA, CDR2 SQIVND (reference sequence). The CDR3 length is 12 residues. V shed 4 bases and J shed 2 bases, with 5 bases lying between them. This CDR3 reads CASSTQQETQYF. CDR3 DNA: TGTGCCAGTAGTACCCAACAAGAGACCCAGTACTTC.

The chain carries TRBV4-2 and TRBJ2-2, with TRBD2 as a possible D gene (6 bases). Deletions cut 0 bases from V and 10 bases from J, with 12 bases between. The CDR3 runs to 14 residues. Looked up from germline, CDR1 is LGHNA and CDR2 is YNFKEQ. Written as DNA, the CDR3 is TGTGCCAGCAGCCAAGATCGGACGGGAGTGGAGCTGTTTTTT. Translation: CASSQDRTGVELFF.

The gene calls are TRBV4-1 and TRBJ2-1; 7 nucleotides agree with TRBD1. This CDR3 has 16 residues. Germline V gives CDR1 MGHRA, CDR2 YSYEKL. The V and J ends lost 4 bases and 0 bases, in that order; junction bases with no gene match: 6. CDR3 protein: CASSPTRDSSYNEQFF. As DNA, the CDR3 is TGCGCCAGCAGCCCGACACGGGACAGCTCCTACAATGAGCAGTTCTTC.

The chain joins TRBV5-6 to TRBJ2-1; D unresolved. Germline loops: CDR1 SGHDT, CDR2 YYEEEE. V gave up 0 bases and J gave up 2 bases, with 0 bases separating them. CDR3 length: 12 amino acids. The CDR3: CASSLAYNEQFF. The DNA for the CDR3 is TGTGCCAGCAGCTTGGCCTACAATGAGCAGTTCTTC. Drawing the rest from reference TRBV5-6 and TRBJ2-1, the complete variable domain is DAGVTQSPTHLIKTRGQQVTLRCSPKSGHDTVSWYQQALGQGPQFIFQYYEEEERQRGNFPDRFSGHQFPNYSSELNVNALLLGDSALYLCASSLAYNEQFFGPGTRLTVL.

The chain uses TRBV5-4 and TRBJ1-6; D call uncertain. CDR1 SGHNT and CDR2 YYREEE come from the germline V gene (reference sequence). CDR3 length: 11 residues. Trimming took off 2 bases at V and 10 bases at J, with 4 bases between the two ends. The CDR3 is CASSFQSPLHF. DNA of the CDR3: TGTGCCAGCAGCTTTCAGTCACCCCTCCACTTT.

J is TRBJ2-5 and V is TRBV11-1, with a weak D call TRBD2 (5 bases). The tail of the sequence fits TRBJ2-7 better, so the J call may be wrong. The CDR3 extends over 15 amino acids. Germline assignment: CDR1 SGHAT and CDR2 FQDESV (reference sequence). CDR3: CASSRTVGSSYEQYF. The CDR3 nucleotides are TGTGCCAGCAGCAGGACGGTGGGGAGCTCCTACGAGCAGTACTTC.

In nucleotides, the CDR3 is TGTGCCAGCAGTTACAGAAGCTCTGGGGCCAACGTCCTGACTTTC. It yields the protein CASSYRSSGANVLTF. The chain employs TRBV6-5 and TRBJ2-6; D ambiguous. Germline V gene sequence: CDR1 MNHEY, CDR2 SVGAGI. Trimming removed 2 bases at V and 0 bases at J, with 5 bases between. The length of the CDR3 is 15 residues.

This rearrangement joins TRBV5-1 to TRBJ2-5; 9 bases map to TRBD2. Germline values: CDR1 SGHRS, CDR2 YFSETQ. The CDR3 is 15 residues long. J was trimmed by 5 bases and V by 3 bases; bases with no gene match: 8. The CDR3, as DNA: TGCGCCAGCAGCTCCTCACTAGCGGGCGGGGAGACCCAGTACTTC. Amino acid sequence: CASSSSLAGGETQYF.

The chain couples TRBV19 to TRBJ2-6; possible D gene TRBD1, 5 bases. Trimming cost V 4 bases and J 4 bases, with 11 bases left between them. Germline V gives CDR1 LNHDA, CDR2 SQIVND (reference sequence). The CDR3 length is 15 residues. CDR3 nucleotide sequence: TGTGCCAGTAGTAACCAGGGAACCGGGGCCAACGTCCTGACTTTC. Amino acid sequence: CASSNQGTGANVLTF.

V usage is TRBV19 and J usage is TRBJ1-2, with 9 bases aligning to TRBD1. V lost 3 bases and J lost 3; bases outside the gene matches: 11. In germline, CDR1 is LNHDA, CDR2 SQIVND (reference sequence). The CDR3 contains 17 residues. This CDR3 is CASSILGWTGDDYGYTF. As DNA, the CDR3 is TGTGCCAGTAGTATTTTGGGATGGACAGGGGATGACTATGGCTACACCTTC.

The V call is TRBV6-5, the J call TRBJ2-7; a weak D match, TRBD2 (6 bases). V was cut by 6 bases and J by 3 bases, with 9 bases left in between. There are 12 residues in the CDR3. Germline CDR1 is MNHEY and CDR2 is SVGAGI. CDR3 sequence reads: CASRGGYYEQYF. The CDR3 DNA sequence: TGTGCCAGCAGGGGAGGATACTACGAGCAGTACTTC.

This CDR3 reads CASSPLVSAAGELFF. The DNA for the CDR3 is TGTGCCAGCAGTCCCCTTGTTAGCGCCGCCGGGGAGCTGTTTTTT. The V call is TRBV25-1, the J call TRBJ2-2; D possibly corresponds to TRBD2 (5 bases). With 5 bases removed from V and 6 bases from J, the gap between germline ends came to 16 bases. The CDR3 length is 15 residues. CDR1 and CDR2 from the germline V gene are MGHDK and SYGVNS.

This chain links TRBV20-1 with TRBJ2-3; D is possibly TRBD1 or TRBD2 (5 bases each). V was trimmed by 5 bases and J by 6 bases, leaving 9 bases between them. Germline V gene lookup returns CDR1 DFQATT and CDR2 SNEGSKA (reference sequence). This CDR3 comprises 11 residues. For the CDR3, the DNA is TGCAGTGCTGGGACCAAGGATACGCAGTATTTT. It yields the protein CSAGTKDTQYF.

The CDR3 coding sequence is TGTGCCAGTACTACAGGGGGCTATGGCTACACCTTC. Translated, it gives CASTTGGYGYTF. The chain joins TRBV27 to TRBJ1-2; 8 nucleotides agree with TRBD1. Germline assignment: CDR1 MNHEY and CDR2 SMNVEV (reference sequence). V was clipped by 9 bases and J by 4 bases; unmatched bases: 4. The CDR3 is 12 amino acids.

This clone was observed once. This chain uses TRBV7-6 with TRBJ2-3; 15 nucleotides match TRBD2. The V segment lost 1 base and the J segment 8 bases; nucleotides outside the gene matches: 4. The CDR3 covers 16 residues. Germline V lookup: CDR1 SGHVS, CDR2 FNYEAQ. CDR3 protein: CASSLGGLAGGGTQYF. The CDR3 nucleotides are TGTGCCAGCAGCTTAGGAGGACTAGCGGGAGGGGGTACGCAGTATTTT.

This sequence joins TRBV29-1 and TRBJ2-2; 8 positions agree with TRBD1. The germline CDR1 and CDR2 sequences are SQVTM and ANQGSEA. The CDR3 has 14 residues. Trimming at V came to 4 bases and at J to 2 bases, leaving 3 bases not matched to a gene. CDR3 coding DNA: TGCAGCGTTGCAGGGGGCCAAAACACCGGGGAGCTGTTTTTT. Translation: CSVAGGQNTGELFF.

The rearrangement links TRBV20-1 to TRBJ1-1; D is ambiguous. Looked up from germline, CDR1 is DFQATT and CDR2 is SNEGSKA (reference sequence). Trimming left V 4 bases short and J 0 bases short, with 0 bases between. The CDR3 extends over 10 amino acids. The CDR3 DNA follows: TGCAGTGCTATGAACACTGAAGCTTTCTTT. Encoded protein: CSAMNTEAFF.